The entry that follows covers one T cell receptor (beta chain) sequence. Its antigen is still unknown. The PCR made use of 60 Vbeta and 13 Jbeta primers. Repertoires were generated with immunoSEQ multiplex PCR, while TCRdb's copy carries only in-frame clones and drops some. Among 99,000 or so clones listed, approximately 83% were seen once. These data are taken from a study of cytomegalovirus exposure and HLA in healthy donors. Trimming took off 6 bases at V and 0 bases at J, with 12 bases between the two ends. Germline CDR1 SNHLY, CDR2 FYNNEI. This CDR3 is 15 amino acids long. Broader study findings: Later, an analysis found that common viral pathogens appeared to be linked with several of the most significant clusters. Immune exposure data for these donors was limited to CMV serostatus. Later analysis revealed greater clonal expansion in HLA-associated TCR beta chains than in equally common others.

The sample comprised PBMCs. The TCR originated in a female donor in good health and CMV-seropositive. The rearrangement uses TRBV2 and TRBJ1-5; perhaps TRBD1 as D (5 bases). CDR3 sequence reads: CASSKDKTSNQPQHF. The CDR3 DNA reads as TGTGCCAGCAGCAAGGACAAAACTAGCAATCAGCCCCAGCATTTT.